Listed here are 11 T cell receptor beta chains from one sample, sequenced in a study of shared T cell receptors in the human thymus. The method was immunoSEQ multiplex PCR; TCRdb's version includes in-frame clones alone and lacks a portion of them. The sample has just under 550,000 clones; approximately 80% are singletons. The sample was also reused in another study, on human thymus T cells.

The specimen sequenced was thymocytes. These receptors all come from a boy in the first two years of life with a congenital heart defect.

This chain links TRBV5-1 with TRBJ2-6; D remains ambiguous. Germline V lookup: CDR1 SGHRS, CDR2 YFSETQ. The CDR3 extends over 14 amino acids. Trimming shortened V by 4 bases and J by 4 bases, and 9 bases separated the two germline ends. Here the CDR3 DNA reads TGCGCCAGCAGCCCCCTTTCGGGGGCCAACGTCCTGACTTTC. Its translation: CASSPLSGANVLTF.

This clone was detected once. The chain couples TRBV20-1 to TRBJ2-7; TRBD1 is a possible D gene (5 bases). V lost 4 bases to trimming and J lost 3 bases, with 7 bases between them. The CDR3 is 11 residues long. From germline, CDR1 is DFQATT and CDR2 SNEGSKA (reference sequence). The CDR3 protein is CSATGIYEQYF. DNA for the CDR3: TGCAGTGCTACAGGGATCTACGAGCAGTACTTC.

This clone was seen only once. This chain joins TRBV18 and TRBJ1-2; 8 bases map to TRBD1. V was pared by 5 bases and J by 1 base, with 12 bases of the junction left unmatched. The CDR3 sequence is 17 residues long. CDR1 and CDR2 from the germline V gene are KGHSH and LQKENI. The DNA for the CDR3 is TGTGCCAGCTCAGACAGGGGACCCTACCCACTTAACTATGGCTACACCTTC. Its protein is CASSDRGPYPLNYGYTF.

The chain joins TRBV30 to TRBJ2-7, with D tentatively TRBD2 (6 bases). The V end lost 2 bases, the J end lost 6 bases, and 17 bases lay between the germline ends. The CDR3 contains 14 residues. The germline V gene encodes CDR1 GTSNPN and CDR2 SVGIG (reference sequence). The CDR3 DNA reads as TGTGCCTGGAGTCACGGAGGGGCCCCTCTCGAGCAGTACTTC. Amino acid sequence: CAWSHGGAPLEQYF.

Only a few counts were recorded for this clone. The gene calls are TRBV27 and TRBJ2-1, with TRBD2 matching over 13 bases. V lost 6 bases and J lost 6; bases outside the gene matches: 14. This CDR3 spans 18 amino acids. Germline V gene lookup returns CDR1 MNHEY and CDR2 SMNVEV (reference sequence). The CDR3 nucleotides are TGTGCCAGCAGCCCAAGGACTAGCGGGAGCCTCGTTTGCAATGAGCAGTTCTTC. It codes for CASSPRTSGSLVCNEQFF.

This chain uses TRBV7-6 with TRBJ1-4; 9 bases match TRBD1. V shed 1 base and J 8 bases; nucleotides not matched to a gene: 11. Germline loops: CDR1 SGHVS, CDR2 FNYEAQ. CDR3 length equals 17 residues. The CDR3, as DNA: TGTGCCAGCAGCTTAGGGAACCGGGGACAGGGCGTAGAAAAACTGTTTTTT. Its protein is CASSLGNRGQGVEKLFF.

This chain joins TRBV4-3 and TRBJ2-3; D possibly corresponds to TRBD2 (5 bases). In germline, CDR1 is LGHNA, CDR2 YSLEER. V was clipped by 0 bases and J by 7 bases, with 23 bases between them. The CDR3 runs 18 residues. This CDR3 reads CASSQDPGQRTPPNTQYF. CDR3 nucleotide sequence: TGCGCCAGCAGCCAAGATCCGGGTCAGCGGACCCCGCCGAATACGCAGTATTTT.

V gene TRBV13 combines with J gene TRBJ1-1, with 9 nucleotides matching TRBD1. The CDR3 totals 14 residues. The germline CDR1 and CDR2 sequences are PRHDT and FYEKMQ (reference sequence). Trimming cost V 5 bases and J 7 bases; bases outside gene matches: 8. The CDR3: CASSNSQGAGEAFF. The CDR3, as DNA: TGTGCCAGCAGCAACTCACAGGGGGCGGGTGAAGCTTTCTTT. Filled out from reference TRBV13 and TRBJ1-1, the complete variable domain reads AAGVIQSPRHLIKEKRETATLKCYPIPRHDTVYWYQQGPGQDPQFLISFYEKMQSDKGSIPDRFSAQQFSDYHSELNMSSLELGDSALYFCASSNSQGAGEAFFGQGTRLTVV.

CDR3: CASSVYYRESTEAFF. In DNA, the CDR3 is TGTGCCAGCAGCGTCTACTACAGGGAGAGCACTGAAGCTTTCTTT. The V and J genes are TRBV7-8 and TRBJ1-1; D perhaps matches TRBD1 (6 bases). Trimming shortened V by 5 bases and J by 4 bases, and 17 bases separated the two germline ends. Per the germline V gene, CDR1 is SGHVS and CDR2 is FQNEAQ. The CDR3 is 15 amino acids.

The sample holds one count of this clone. The V and J genes are TRBV7-8 and TRBJ2-7, with D possibly matching TRBD1 (5 bases). Germline-derived CDR1 and CDR2 are SGHVS and FQNEAQ. The ends were cut back, 2 bases at V and 4 bases at J, with 12 bases in the middle. The CDR3 contains 14 residues. The CDR3 reads CASSLLRVGYEQYF. The CDR3 nucleotides are TGTGCCAGCAGCTTACTCAGGGTAGGGTACGAGCAGTACTTC.

This chain joins TRBV7-8 and TRBJ2-2; 7 nucleotides match TRBD2. The CDR3 has 14 residues. The V and J ends lost 10 bases and 8 bases, in that order; junction bases with no gene match: 13. The germline V gene has CDR1 SGHVS and CDR2 FQNEAQ. CDR3 nucleotides: TGTGCCAATCCCTCCGGGACTATGTTAGGGGAGCTGTTTTTT. Translated: CANPSGTMLGELFF.